These 5 T cell receptor beta chains came from one sample sequenced in a study of cytomegalovirus exposure and HLA in healthy donors. TCRdb keeps only in-frame clones here, not all; method: immunoSEQ multiplex PCR. The sample carries 150,000 to 200,000 clones, about 81% recorded once. The sequenced material came from PBMCs. Source of these receptors: a woman younger than 45 in good health and CMV-seronegative.

This clone was seen only once. The chain is built from TRBV5-1 and TRBJ2-3; 13 positions agree with TRBD2. Germline V gene sequence: CDR1 SGHRS, CDR2 YFSETQ. The CDR3 loop spans 17 amino acids. The junction had 8 bases not matched to a gene; V was cut back by 4 bases and J by 3 bases. The CDR3 spells CASSPRTSGGPTDTQYF. DNA of the CDR3: TGCGCCAGCAGCCCACGGACTAGCGGGGGACCAACAGATACGCAGTATTTT.

The rearrangement links TRBV10-3 to TRBJ1-2; the D is unclear. Germline V gives CDR1 ENHRY, CDR2 SYGVKD. The CDR3 length is 15 residues. The ends were cut back, 0 bases at V and 2 bases at J, with 10 bases in the middle. The CDR3 reads CAISESGLANYGYTF. The CDR3, as DNA: TGTGCCATCAGTGAGTCGGGCCTCGCGAACTATGGCTACACCTTC.

This clone was detected only a few times. The CDR3 nucleotides are TGTGCCAGCAGCGGGACTAGCGGGGGCACAGATACGCAGTATTTT. Amino acids: CASSGTSGGTDTQYF. This chain connects TRBV9 to TRBJ2-3; 12 positions agree with TRBD2. The germline CDR1 and CDR2 sequences are SGDLS and YYNGEE. V lost 3 bases, J lost 1 base, and 0 bases stayed unmatched. The length of the CDR3 is 15 residues.

V gene TRBV5-1 combines with J gene TRBJ1-2, with TRBD1 matching 7 bases. This CDR3 comprises 14 residues. The germline V gene has CDR1 SGHRS and CDR2 YFSETQ. The trim removed 1 base at V and 4 bases at J, leaving 4 bases unmatched. This CDR3 is CASSLLTGTYGYTF. As DNA, the CDR3 is TGCGCCAGCAGCTTGTTGACAGGGACCTATGGCTACACCTTC.

This chain uses TRBV25-1 with TRBJ1-3; TRBD1 matches 8 bases. The CDR3 consists of 16 residues. V lost 1 base and J lost 2; bases outside the gene matches: 4. Germline V lookup: CDR1 MGHDK, CDR2 SYGVNS. CDR3 region: CASSEWGRGPGNTIYF. CDR3 bases: TGTGCCAGCAGTGAATGGGGCAGGGGGCCTGGAAACACCATATATTTT.